This T cell receptor beta chain derives from a study of identical twins. TCRdb re-called the 5' RACE reads with MiXCR, one entry per CDR3 protein. The sample consists of about 20,000 distinct CDR3 sequences, 69% of them appearing once. Remarks on this clonotype: Antigen unknown.

General observations from the study: Out-of-frame TCR alpha sharing in monozygotic twins exceeded recombination model predictions.

The length of the CDR3 is 14 residues. Sequencing was done on a sample of memory (CD45RO+) T cells sorted from blood. V usage is TRBV21-1 and J usage is TRBJ2-7. TRBV21-1 is designated a pseudogene. This clonotype was sampled from a woman younger than 35 in good health. This table probably holds off-target reads from a library built for another chain. The CDR3 loop is CASSIKGTWDEQYF. As DNA, the CDR3 is TGTGCCAGCAGCATAAAGGGTACCTGGGACGAGCAGTACTTC.